This entry lists 2 T cell receptor beta chains sequenced from one sample in a study of tumor T cells in aggressive B-cell lymphoma. Assay: immunoSEQ multiplex PCR; the TCRdb copy retains only in-frame clones and omits some. This table has approximately 2,000 clones, about 93% appearing once. The sample taken for sequencing was tumor tissue. These receptors came from an adult with diffuse large B cell lymphoma.

This rearrangement joins TRBV10-3 to TRBJ2-3, with 9 bases fitting TRBD2. Germline CDR1 reads ENHRY; CDR2 reads SYGVKD. The V segment lost 5 bases and the J segment 5 bases; nucleotides outside the gene matches: 8. The length of the CDR3 is 15 residues. This chain's CDR3 is CAISSTSGPEDTQYF. CDR3 DNA: TGTGCCATCAGTTCGACTAGCGGCCCTGAAGATACGCAGTATTTT.

The genes are TRBV11-2 and TRBJ1-2; D is unclear. The germline CDR1 and CDR2 sequences are SGHAT and FQNNGV. The CDR3 loop spans 15 amino acids. The V gene lost 0 bases and the J gene lost 8 bases, with 16 bases spanning the gap. This CDR3 is CASSLDREQAGGYTF. CDR3 DNA sequence: TGTGCCAGCAGCTTAGATAGGGAGCAGGCCGGGGGCTACACCTTC. The whole variable domain, remainder taken from reference TRBV11-2 and TRBJ1-2, is EAGVAQSPRYKIIEKRQSVAFWCNPISGHATLYWYQQILGQGPKLLIQFQNNGVVDDSQLPKDRFSAERLKGVDSTLKIQPAKLEDSAVYLCASSLDREQAGGYTFGSGTRLTVV.